Sequencing of this T cell receptor (beta chain) was carried out in a study of T cell responses to AZD1222 COVID-19 vaccine. Study outcomes and limitations: Females outnumbered males among donors, who were mostly white British; clonal diversity was possibly underestimated. At 160-218 and 743-854, vaccine-associated CD4 TCRs were dominant, and they spanned spike. Among AZD1222 vaccinees, only 5 to 7 were seropositive at baseline. The study reported that nearly half of spike-specific TCRs target unmutated variant regions.

Per the germline V gene, CDR1 is SGHTA and CDR2 is FQGNSA. The CDR3 is 13 amino acids. V shed 4 bases and J shed 4 bases, with 9 bases lying between them. On this clone itself: Its antigen remains unknown.

The assay was immunoSEQ multiplex PCR, and TCRdb's table has in-frame clones only and misses some. The sample has more than 80,000 clones, approximately 90% seen once. The sequence was obtained from an adult who received the AZD1222 COVID-19 vaccine. The source material was peripheral blood, sampled 28 days after the second AZD1222 dose. This chain uses TRBV7-2 with TRBJ2-3; D unclear. Here the CDR3 reads CASSSAFPDTQYF. The CDR3 nucleotides read TGTGCCAGCAGCTCGGCGTTCCCAGATACGCAGTATTTT.